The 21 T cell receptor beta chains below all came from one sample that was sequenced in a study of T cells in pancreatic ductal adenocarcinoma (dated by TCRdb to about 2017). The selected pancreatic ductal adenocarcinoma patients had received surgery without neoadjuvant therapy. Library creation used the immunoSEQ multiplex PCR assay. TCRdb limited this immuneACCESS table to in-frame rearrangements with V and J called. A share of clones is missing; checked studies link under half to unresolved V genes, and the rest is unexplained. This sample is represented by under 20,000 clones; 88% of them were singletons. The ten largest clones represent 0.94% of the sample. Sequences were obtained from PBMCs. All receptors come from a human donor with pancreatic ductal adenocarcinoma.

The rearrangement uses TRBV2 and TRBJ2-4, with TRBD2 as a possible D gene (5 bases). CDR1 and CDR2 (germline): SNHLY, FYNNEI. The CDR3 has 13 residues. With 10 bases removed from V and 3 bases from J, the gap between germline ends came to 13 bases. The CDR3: CATGLEGKNIQYF. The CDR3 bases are TGTGCCACCGGATTAGAGGGCAAAAACATTCAGTACTTC.

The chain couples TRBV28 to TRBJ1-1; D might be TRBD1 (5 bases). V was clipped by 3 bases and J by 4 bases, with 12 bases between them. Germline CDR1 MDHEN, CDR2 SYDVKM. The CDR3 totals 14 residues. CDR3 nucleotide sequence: TGTGCCAGCAGTTTGGTGGGGGGAGGCACTGAAGCTTTCTTT. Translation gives CASSLVGGGTEAFF.

CDR3 coding DNA: TGTGCCAGCAGCGCACACATGAACACTGAAGCTTTCTTT. It codes for CASSAHMNTEAFF. V usage is TRBV7-2 and J usage is TRBJ1-1; D not certain. The CDR3 extends over 13 amino acids. Trimming left V 5 bases short and J 0 bases short, with 7 bases between. Germline CDR1 is SGHTA and CDR2 is FQGNSA.

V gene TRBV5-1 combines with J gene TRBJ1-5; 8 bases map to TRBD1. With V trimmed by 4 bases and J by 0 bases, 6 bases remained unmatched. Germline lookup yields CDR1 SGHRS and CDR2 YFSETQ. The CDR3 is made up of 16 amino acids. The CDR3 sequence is CASSPGTGDSNQPQHF. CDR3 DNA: TGCGCCAGCAGCCCAGGGACAGGAGATAGCAATCAGCCCCAGCATTTT.

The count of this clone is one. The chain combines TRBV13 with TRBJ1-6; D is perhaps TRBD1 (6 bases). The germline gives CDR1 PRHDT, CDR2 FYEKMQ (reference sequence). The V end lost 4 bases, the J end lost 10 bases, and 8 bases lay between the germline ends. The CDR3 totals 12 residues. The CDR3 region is CASSYRESPLHF. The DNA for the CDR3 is TGTGCCAGCAGCTACAGGGAATCACCCCTCCACTTT.

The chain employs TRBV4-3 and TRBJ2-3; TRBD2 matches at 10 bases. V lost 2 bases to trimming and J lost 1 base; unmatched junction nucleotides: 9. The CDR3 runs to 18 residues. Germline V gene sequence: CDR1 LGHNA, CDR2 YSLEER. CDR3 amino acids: CASSQSQAGGLGTDTQYF. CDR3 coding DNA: TGCGCCAGCAGCCAATCACAAGCGGGGGGGCTTGGCACAGATACGCAGTATTTT.

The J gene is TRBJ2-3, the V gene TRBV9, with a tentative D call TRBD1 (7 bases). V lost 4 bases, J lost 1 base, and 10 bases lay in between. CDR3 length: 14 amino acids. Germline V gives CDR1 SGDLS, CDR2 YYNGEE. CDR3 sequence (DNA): TGTGCCAGCAGCCCAGGGGGGCGCACAGATACGCAGTATTTT. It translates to CASSPGGRTDTQYF.

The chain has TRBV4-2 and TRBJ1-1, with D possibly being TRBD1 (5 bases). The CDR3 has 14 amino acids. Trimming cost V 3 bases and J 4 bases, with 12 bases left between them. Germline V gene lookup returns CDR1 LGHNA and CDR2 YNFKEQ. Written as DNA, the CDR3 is TGTGCCAGCAGCCAGGGCTTCGGGGGCACTGAAGCTTTCTTT. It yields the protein CASSQGFGGTEAFF.

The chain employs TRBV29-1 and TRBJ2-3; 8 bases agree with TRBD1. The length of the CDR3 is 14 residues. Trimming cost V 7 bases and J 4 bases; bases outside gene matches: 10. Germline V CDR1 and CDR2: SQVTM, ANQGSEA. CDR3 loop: CSGYDRGLADTQYF. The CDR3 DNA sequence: TGCAGCGGTTATGACAGGGGATTGGCAGATACGCAGTATTTT.

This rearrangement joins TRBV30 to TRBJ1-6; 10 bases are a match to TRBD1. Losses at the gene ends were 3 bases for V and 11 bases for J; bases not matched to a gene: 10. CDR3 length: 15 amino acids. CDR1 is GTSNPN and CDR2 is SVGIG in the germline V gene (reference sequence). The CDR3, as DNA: TGTGCCTGGAGAGCTGGGACAGGGGAAGGGCCACCCCTCCACTTT. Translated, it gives CAWRAGTGEGPPLHF.

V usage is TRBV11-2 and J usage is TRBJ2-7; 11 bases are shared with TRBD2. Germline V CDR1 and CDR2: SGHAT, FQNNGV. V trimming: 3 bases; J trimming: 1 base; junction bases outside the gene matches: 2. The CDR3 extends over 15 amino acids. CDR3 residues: CASSFSSGGSYEQYF. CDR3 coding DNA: TGTGCCAGCAGCTTCTCTAGCGGGGGGTCCTACGAGCAGTACTTC. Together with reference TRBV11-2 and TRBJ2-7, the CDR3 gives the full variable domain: EAGVAQSPRYKIIEKRQSVAFWCNPISGHATLYWYQQILGQGPKLLIQFQNNGVVDDSQLPKDRFSAERLKGVDSTLKIQPAKLEDSAVYLCASSFSSGGSYEQYFGPGTRLTVT.

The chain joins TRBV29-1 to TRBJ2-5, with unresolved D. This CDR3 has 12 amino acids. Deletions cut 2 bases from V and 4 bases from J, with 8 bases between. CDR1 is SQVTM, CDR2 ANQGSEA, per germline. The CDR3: CSVETHSETQYF. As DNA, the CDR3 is TGCAGCGTTGAAACTCACTCAGAGACCCAGTACTTC.

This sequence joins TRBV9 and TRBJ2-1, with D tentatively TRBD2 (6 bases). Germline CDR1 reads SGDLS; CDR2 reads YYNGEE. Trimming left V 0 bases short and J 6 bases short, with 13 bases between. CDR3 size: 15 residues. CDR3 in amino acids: CASSVDGLAPNEQFF. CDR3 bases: TGTGCCAGCAGCGTAGACGGGCTAGCGCCCAATGAGCAGTTCTTC.

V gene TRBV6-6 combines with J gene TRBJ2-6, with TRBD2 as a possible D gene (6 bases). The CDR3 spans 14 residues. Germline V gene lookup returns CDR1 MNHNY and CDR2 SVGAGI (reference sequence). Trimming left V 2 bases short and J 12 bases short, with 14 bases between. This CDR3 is CASSYKRDSFVLTF. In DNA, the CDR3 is TGTGCCAGCAGTTACAAGAGGGACTCCTTCGTCCTGACTTTC.

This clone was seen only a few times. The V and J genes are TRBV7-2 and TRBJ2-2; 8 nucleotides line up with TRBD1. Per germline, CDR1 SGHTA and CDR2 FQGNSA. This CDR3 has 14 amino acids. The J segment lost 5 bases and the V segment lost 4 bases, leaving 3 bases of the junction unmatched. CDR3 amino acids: CASSSRQGTGELFF. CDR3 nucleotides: TGTGCCAGCAGCTCGAGACAGGGGACCGGGGAGCTGTTTTTT.

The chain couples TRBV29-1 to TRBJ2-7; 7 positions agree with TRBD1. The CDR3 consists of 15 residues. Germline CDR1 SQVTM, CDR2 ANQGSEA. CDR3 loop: CSGSVRTGFTYEQYF. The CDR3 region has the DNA TGCAGTGGATCAGTCCGGACAGGCTTTACCTACGAGCAGTACTTC.

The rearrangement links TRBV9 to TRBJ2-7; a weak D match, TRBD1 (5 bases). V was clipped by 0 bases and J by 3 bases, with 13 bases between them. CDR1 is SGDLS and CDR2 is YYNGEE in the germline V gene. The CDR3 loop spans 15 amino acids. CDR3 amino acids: CASSVGQNQGYEQYF. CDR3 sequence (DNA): TGTGCCAGCAGCGTAGGCCAAAACCAGGGCTACGAGCAGTACTTC.

CDR3 nucleotides: TGTGCCAGCAGCTCAGGGGCGCCCAGCTCCTACAATGAGCAGTTCTTC. It is translated as CASSSGAPSSYNEQFF. The chain links TRBV7-2 to TRBJ2-1; possibly TRBD1 for D (6 bases). This CDR3 contains 16 residues. V lost 4 bases and J lost 0, with 13 bases in between. Germline CDR1 is SGHTA and CDR2 is FQGNSA.

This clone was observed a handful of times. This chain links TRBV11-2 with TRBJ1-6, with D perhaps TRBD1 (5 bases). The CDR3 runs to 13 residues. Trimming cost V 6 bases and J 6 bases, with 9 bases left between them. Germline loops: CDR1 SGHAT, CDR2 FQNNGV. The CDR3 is CASRQDLNSPLHF. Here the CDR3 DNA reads TGTGCCAGCAGACAGGACCTTAATTCACCCCTCCACTTT.

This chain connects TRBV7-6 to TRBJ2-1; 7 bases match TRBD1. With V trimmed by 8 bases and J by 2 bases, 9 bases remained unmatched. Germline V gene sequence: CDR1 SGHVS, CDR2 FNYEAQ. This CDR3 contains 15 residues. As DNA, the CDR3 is TGTGCCAGCCAGGCCGAGACAGGGCCCTACAATGAGCAGTTCTTC. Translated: CASQAETGPYNEQFF.

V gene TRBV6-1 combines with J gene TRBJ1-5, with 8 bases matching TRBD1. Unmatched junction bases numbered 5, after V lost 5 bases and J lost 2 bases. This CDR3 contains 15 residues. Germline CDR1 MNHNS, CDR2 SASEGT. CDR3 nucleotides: TGTGCCAGCAGTCCGCAGGGGGCACGCAATCAGCCCCAGCATTTT. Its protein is CASSPQGARNQPQHF.